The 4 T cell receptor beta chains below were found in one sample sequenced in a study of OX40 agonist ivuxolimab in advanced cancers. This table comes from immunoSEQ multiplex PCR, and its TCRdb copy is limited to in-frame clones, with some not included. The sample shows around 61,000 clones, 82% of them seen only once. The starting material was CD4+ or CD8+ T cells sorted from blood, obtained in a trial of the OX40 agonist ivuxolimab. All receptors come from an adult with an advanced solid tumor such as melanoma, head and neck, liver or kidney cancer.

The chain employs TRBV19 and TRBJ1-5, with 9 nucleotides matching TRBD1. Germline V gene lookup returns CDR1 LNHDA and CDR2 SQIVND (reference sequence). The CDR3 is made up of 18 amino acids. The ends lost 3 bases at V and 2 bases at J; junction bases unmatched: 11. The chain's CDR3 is CASSMNRGRFFGNQPQHF. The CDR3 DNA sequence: TGTGCCAGTAGTATGAACAGGGGGCGATTTTTTGGCAATCAGCCCCAGCATTTT.

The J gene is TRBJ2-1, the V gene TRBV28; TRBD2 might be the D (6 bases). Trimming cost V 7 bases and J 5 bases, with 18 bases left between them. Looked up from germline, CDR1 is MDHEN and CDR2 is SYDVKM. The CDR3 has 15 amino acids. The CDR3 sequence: CASNIRTSSNNEQFF. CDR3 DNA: TGTGCCAGCAATATCAGAACTAGCAGTAACAATGAGCAGTTCTTC.

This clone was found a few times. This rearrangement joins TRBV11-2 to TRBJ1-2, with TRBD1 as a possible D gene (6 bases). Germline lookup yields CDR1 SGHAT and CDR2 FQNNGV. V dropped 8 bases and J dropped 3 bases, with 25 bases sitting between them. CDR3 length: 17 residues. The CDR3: CASARGQDRGLDYGYTF. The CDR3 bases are TGTGCCAGCGCCCGAGGCCAAGACCGGGGGCTAGACTATGGCTACACCTTC.

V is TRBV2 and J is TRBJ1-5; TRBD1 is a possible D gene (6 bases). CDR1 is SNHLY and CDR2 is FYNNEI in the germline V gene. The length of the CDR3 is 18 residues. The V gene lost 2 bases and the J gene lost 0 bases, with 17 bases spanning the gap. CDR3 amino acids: CASSELSSRGGSNQPQHF. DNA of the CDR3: TGTGCCAGCAGTGAACTCTCTTCTAGGGGGGGTAGCAATCAGCCCCAGCATTTT.